The 18 T cell receptor beta chains below were found in one sample sequenced in a study of blood T cell repertoires in COVID-19 (TCRdb year 2020). Library generation was performed with the immunoSEQ multiplex PCR assay. TCRdb re-hosts the immuneACCESS table, in-frame sequences only. Its copies lack some clones; in the studies checked, an unresolved V gene accounts for under half of them, and the cause for the rest is not known. The table for this sample lists about 150,000 clones; about 80% of them were counted only once. The ten biggest clones cover about 29% of the sample. The material sequenced was peripheral blood. All receptors derive from a woman aged 55-70 years with acute or convalescent COVID-19.

The rearrangement joins TRBV7-8 to TRBJ2-1; 9 bases line up with TRBD2. From germline, CDR1 is SGHVS and CDR2 FQNEAQ. The CDR3 contains 17 residues. V lost 0 bases, J lost 5 bases, and 8 bases stayed unmatched. The CDR3 loop is CASSLARWRGGDNEQFF. CDR3 DNA sequence: TGTGCCAGCAGCTTAGCGCGATGGCGGGGGGGGGACAATGAGCAGTTCTTC.

The rearrangement links TRBV7-8 to TRBJ1-2; D unresolved. Germline V lookup: CDR1 SGHVS, CDR2 FQNEAQ. With 0 bases removed from V and 8 bases from J, the gap between germline ends came to 10 bases. CDR3 length equals 13 residues. This CDR3 is CASSLAGLGGYTF. The CDR3 region has the DNA TGTGCCAGCAGCTTAGCGGGCCTTGGAGGCTACACCTTC.

The chain is built from TRBV6-5 and TRBJ1-1, with D possibly TRBD1 on 6 matching bases. Deletions cut 6 bases from V and 1 base from J, with 12 bases between. This CDR3 has 14 residues. Germline CDR1 MNHEY, CDR2 SVGAGI. The CDR3 is CASRWGQENTEAFF. CDR3 nucleotides: TGTGCCAGCAGGTGGGGACAAGAGAACACTGAAGCTTTCTTT.

The chain uses TRBV6-5 and TRBJ2-7, with 7 bases that match TRBD1. Trimming at V came to 6 bases and at J to 4 bases, leaving 9 bases not matched to a gene. CDR1 and CDR2 (germline): MNHEY, SVGAGI. CDR3 length: 14 residues. The CDR3 nucleotides are TGTGCCAGCAGCGACAGGGATACGAGGTACGAGCAGTACTTC. Its translation: CASSDRDTRYEQYF.

The chain has TRBV3-1 (or the pseudogene TRBV3-2) and TRBJ2-7, with a possible D match to TRBD1 (6 bases). Trimming cost V 4 bases and J 6 bases, with 13 bases left between them. The V gene's germline CDR1 is LGHDT and CDR2 YNNKEL (reference sequence). This CDR3 has 13 residues. The CDR3 reads CASSLHEQGEQYF. The CDR3 bases are TGTGCCAGCAGCCTACACGAACAGGGCGAGCAGTACTTC.

This clone was seen a few times. The CDR3 loop is CASSIDRATGELFF. In DNA form, the CDR3 reads TGTGCCAGTAGTATAGACAGGGCAACCGGGGAGCTGTTTTTT. The V and J genes are TRBV19 and TRBJ2-2, with a weak D call TRBD1 (5 bases). The germline V and J ends were trimmed by 0 bases and 5 bases, with 7 bases remaining between them. The CDR3 consists of 14 residues. Per germline, CDR1 LNHDA and CDR2 SQIVND (reference sequence).

The chain joins TRBV2 to TRBJ1-6; tentative D call: TRBD1 (6 bases). This CDR3 has 15 amino acids. With 7 bases removed from V and 0 bases from J, the gap between germline ends came to 10 bases. The germline CDR1 and CDR2 sequences are SNHLY and FYNNEI. The CDR3 here is CASNTGNSYNSPLHF. CDR3 nucleotide sequence: TGTGCCAGCAATACAGGGAACTCCTATAATTCACCCCTCCACTTT.

V is TRBV7-8 and J is TRBJ1-5; 11 nucleotides align to TRBD1. The CDR3 loop spans 17 amino acids. CDR1 and CDR2 from the germline V gene are SGHVS and FQNEAQ. V dropped 4 bases and J dropped 1; count of bases not matched to a gene: 6. The DNA for the CDR3 is TGTGCCAGCAGCTCGGGGACAGGGGGAGAGAGCAATCAGCCCCAGCATTTT. This codes for CASSSGTGGESNQPQHF.

This chain joins TRBV7-9 and TRBJ1-4; no clear D gene. The CDR3 is made up of 16 amino acids. V was trimmed by 2 bases and J by 2 bases, leaving 12 bases between them. Germline V lookup: CDR1 SEHNR, CDR2 FQNEAQ (reference sequence). The CDR3 sequence is CASSLPGSATNEKLFF. CDR3 bases: TGTGCCAGCAGCTTACCGGGTTCGGCGACTAATGAAAAACTGTTTTTT.

The chain has TRBV6-5 and TRBJ2-7; 8 bases are a match to TRBD1. The CDR3 runs to 13 residues. CDR1 is MNHEY, CDR2 SVGAGI, per germline. The junction had 6 bases not matched to a gene; V was cut back by 6 bases and J by 5 bases. In DNA form, the CDR3 reads TGTGCCAGCAGCCGGACAGGGCTCAACGAGCAGTACGTC. The encoded protein is CASSRTGLNEQYV.

This clone was detected only once. The V and J genes are TRBV18 and TRBJ2-7; D gene unclear. This CDR3 contains 13 residues. V lost 3 bases to trimming and J lost 2 bases, with 8 bases between them. Germline V gene data show CDR1 as KGHSH and CDR2 as LQKENI. Here the CDR3 DNA reads TGTGCCAGCTCACCGGCGGTAGCCTACGAGCAGTACTTC. Its translation is CASSPAVAYEQYF.

The chain couples TRBV10-2 to TRBJ2-5; 8 bases match TRBD1. J was trimmed by 5 bases and V by 7 bases; bases with no gene match: 6. This CDR3 spans 13 amino acids. Germline V CDR1 and CDR2: WSHSY, SAAADI. CDR3 loop: CASTAGGMETQYF. CDR3 bases: TGCGCCAGCACGGCAGGGGGCATGGAGACCCAGTACTTC.

The V call is TRBV4-1, the J call TRBJ2-3; 8 nucleotides match TRBD1. Germline-derived CDR1 and CDR2 are MGHRA and YSYEKL. The CDR3 is 16 amino acids. J gave up 5 bases and V 5 bases, and 12 bases lay outside the gene matches. The CDR3 is CASSSWTGRGVDTQYF. Here the CDR3 DNA reads TGCGCCAGCAGCTCTTGGACAGGGAGAGGGGTAGATACGCAGTATTTT.

This clone was counted between two and nine times. The chain joins TRBV30 to TRBJ1-2; unclear D gene. This CDR3 is 13 amino acids long. Germline V gene lookup returns CDR1 GTSNPN and CDR2 SVGIG (reference sequence). The V gene lost 4 bases and the J gene lost 0 bases, with 9 bases spanning the gap. The CDR3 reads CAWTPGANYGYTF. The CDR3 DNA sequence: TGTGCCTGGACCCCCGGGGCTAACTATGGCTACACCTTC.

This chain connects TRBV5-6 to TRBJ2-7; possible D gene TRBD1, 6 bases. CDR1 SGHDT and CDR2 YYEEEE come from the germline V gene. Deletions cut 2 bases from V and 2 bases from J, with 17 bases between. This CDR3 has 16 residues. The DNA of the CDR3 is TGTGCCAGCAGCTTTCCCAGACAGGCGAAGGCCTACGAGCAGTACTTC. It is translated as CASSFPRQAKAYEQYF.

The rearrangement links TRBV4-1 to TRBJ1-4, with D perhaps matching TRBD1 (6 bases). This CDR3 is 19 amino acids long. Germline V gene lookup returns CDR1 MGHRA and CDR2 YSYEKL. Trimming took off 0 bases at V and 0 bases at J, with 17 bases between the two ends. This CDR3 reads CASSQEGWTATPTNEKLFF. The DNA for the CDR3 is TGCGCCAGCAGCCAAGAGGGCTGGACAGCAACACCAACTAATGAAAAACTGTTTTTT.

V usage is TRBV18 and J usage is TRBJ1-6, with 10 bases fitting TRBD1. The CDR3 has 16 amino acids. V shed 6 bases and J 3 bases; nucleotides not matched to a gene: 5. Germline V gene sequence: CDR1 KGHSH, CDR2 LQKENI. The chain's CDR3 is CASSRQGAGYNSPLHF. The CDR3 DNA is TGTGCCAGCTCCAGACAGGGGGCCGGCTATAATTCACCCCTCCACTTT.

This clone was recorded once. V usage is TRBV12-2 and J usage is TRBJ1-1; the table's D gene call, TRBD1, was not cross checked with the DNA. TRBV12-2 is reported as a pseudogene. This CDR3 is built from 19 residues. CDR3 in amino acids: CASRLGPPGPTGFSTEAFF. The CDR3 coding sequence is TGTGCAAGTCGCTTAGGCCCCCCGGGCCCCACAGGGTTTAGCACTGAAGCTTTCTTT.